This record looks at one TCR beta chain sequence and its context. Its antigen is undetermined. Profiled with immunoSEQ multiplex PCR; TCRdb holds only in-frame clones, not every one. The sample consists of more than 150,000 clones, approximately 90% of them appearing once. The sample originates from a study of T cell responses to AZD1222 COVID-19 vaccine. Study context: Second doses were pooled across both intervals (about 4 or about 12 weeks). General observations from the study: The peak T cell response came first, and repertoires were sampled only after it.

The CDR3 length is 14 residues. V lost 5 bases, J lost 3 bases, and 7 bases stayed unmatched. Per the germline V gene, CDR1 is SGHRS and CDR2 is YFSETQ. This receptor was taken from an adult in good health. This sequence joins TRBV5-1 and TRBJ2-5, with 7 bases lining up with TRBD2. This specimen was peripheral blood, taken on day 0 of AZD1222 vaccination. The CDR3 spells CASSWRGGKETQYF. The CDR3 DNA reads TGCGCCAGCAGTTGGCGCGGGGGAAAAGAGACCCAGTACTTC.